The following is a T cell receptor (beta chain) sequence with its context. How the authors handled the data: Nucleated cell counts were estimated from reference gene primer amplification. The assay was immunoSEQ multiplex PCR, and TCRdb's table has in-frame clones only and misses some. V, J and clone size are taken as reported in that table, and D and trimming were inferred from the DNA itself. The sample carries approximately 330,000 clones, approximately 89% recorded once. These data originate in a study of blood T cell repertoires in COVID-19. Participants spanned ages about 18 to 89 years and resided in 20 to 25 US areas. Germline values: CDR1 SEHNR, CDR2 FQNEAQ (reference sequence). Trimming stripped 3 bases from V and 0 bases from J, with 8 bases between. This CDR3 comprises 14 residues.

The chain is built from TRBV7-9 and TRBJ1-1; no reliable D call. This receptor was identified in a woman aged 30 to 39 who had recovered from COVID-19. Sequencing input: PBMCs or T cells enriched from blood (not recorded which). The CDR3 is CASSFSDMNTEAFF. The CDR3 DNA reads as TGTGCCAGCAGCTTCTCAGATATGAACACTGAAGCTTTCTTT.